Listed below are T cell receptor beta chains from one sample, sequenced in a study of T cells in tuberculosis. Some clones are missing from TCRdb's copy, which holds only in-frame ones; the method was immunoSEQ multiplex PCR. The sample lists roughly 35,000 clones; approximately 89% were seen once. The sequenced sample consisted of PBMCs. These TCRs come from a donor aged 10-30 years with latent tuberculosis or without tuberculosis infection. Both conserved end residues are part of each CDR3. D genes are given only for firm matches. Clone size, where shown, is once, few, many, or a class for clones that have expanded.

TGTGCCAGCAGTTTACTTCCCGGGACAGGGGGCAGCGGGGAAGCTTTCTTT	CASSLLPGTGGSGEAFF	TRBJ1-1	.	TRBV28	TRBD1
TGCGCCAGCAGCCGAAATCTAGCGGGGGCCACCGGGGAGCTGTTTTTT	CASSRNLAGATGELFF	TRBJ2-2	.	TRBV4-3	TRBD2
TGTGCCAGCAGACGCCTCGGTACGCAGTATTTT	CASRRLGTQYF	TRBJ2-3	.	TRBV28	.
TGTGCCAGCAGTCCCTCCCCCTTAGCTTCCCGCGAGCAGTACTTC	CASSPSPLASREQYF	TRBJ2-7	.	TRBV28	.
TGTGCCAGCAGTTATGGGGGCGGCACTGAAGCTTTCTTT	CASSYGGGTEAFF	TRBJ1-1	.	TRBV28	.
TGCAGCGTTGGTGGCGGGGTAACCTCTAATGAGCAGTTCTTC	CSVGGGVTSNEQFF	TRBJ2-1	.	TRBV29-1	.
TGCGCCAGCAGCCAAGTCCAGCAGGGCGACGAGCAGTACTTC	CASSQVQQGDEQYF	TRBJ2-7	.	TRBV4-3	.
TGTGCCAGCAGCCTAGGGCGTAGCACCTACGAGCAGTACTTC	CASSLGRSTYEQYF	TRBJ2-7	.	TRBV7-2	.
TGTGCCAGCAGCCCCCTAGCGGGGAGTAGCGGGGAGCTGTTTTTT	CASSPLAGSSGELFF	TRBJ2-2	.	TRBV7-2	TRBD2
TGCGCCAGCAGCCAAGACAGACAGGGGATGGGGGAAGCAACTAATGAAAAACTGTTTTTT	CASSQDRQGMGEATNEKLFF	TRBJ1-4	.	TRBV4-3	TRBD1
TGTGCCACCAGCAGAGATTCAGGGGGCGGATGGGAAAAACTGTTTTTT	CATSRDSGGGWEKLFF	TRBJ1-4	.	TRBV15	TRBD1
TGTGCCAGTAGTATGGTGACGGGGACCGGGGAGCTGTTTTTT	CASSMVTGTGELFF	TRBJ2-2	.	TRBV19	.
TGTGCCATCAGTGCCCAAACTAGCGGGAGTAACAATGAGCAGTTCTTC	CAISAQTSGSNNEQFF	TRBJ2-1	.	TRBV10-3	TRBD2
TGTGCCAGCAGACCTCCGGGACAGATATCCTACGAGCAGTACTTC	CASRPPGQISYEQYF	TRBJ2-7	.	TRBV6-5	TRBD1
TGCGCCAGCAGCCAACGGCAGGGACAGGTACGGACCGGGGAGCTGTTTTTT	CASSQRQGQVRTGELFF	TRBJ2-2	few	TRBV4-1	TRBD1
TGTGCCAGCAGCTTAGGTGGGGGGACTGAAGCTTTCTTT	CASSLGGGTEAFF	TRBJ1-1	.	TRBV7-2	.
TGTGCCATCAGCTCAGGGGGAGCAGGCACTGAAGCTTTCTTT	CAISSGGAGTEAFF	TRBJ1-1	.	TRBV10-3	TRBD1
TGTGCCAGCAGCCAAAGGGACAGGATCATTACCGGGGAGCTGTTTTTT	CASSQRDRIITGELFF	TRBJ2-2	.	TRBV14	TRBD1
TGCGCCAGCGGGTCAGGGGGTCTCACTGAAGCTTTCTTT	CASGSGGLTEAFF	TRBJ1-1	few	TRBV10-2	TRBD1
TGTGCCAGCAGTTGGGCCGGGACAGGGGCCCTCGAGCAGTACTTC	CASSWAGTGALEQYF	TRBJ2-7	.	TRBV28	TRBD1
TGTGCCAGCAGCCAAGATCCATACGAACAGGGGGCCTTCCATGAAAAACTGTTTTTT	CASSQDPYEQGAFHEKLFF	TRBJ1-4	.	TRBV14	TRBD1
TGTGCCCTCCATACGGCGGAGAGCAATGAGCAGTTCTTC	CALHTAESNEQFF	TRBJ2-1	.	TRBV6-5	.
TGTGCCAGTAGCATAACAGGGGTTGGAGATACGCAGTATTTT	CASSITGVGDTQYF	TRBJ2-3	.	TRBV19	TRBD1
TGTGCCAGCAGCCCATTACCCAGCTCCTACGAGCAGTACTTC	CASSPLPSSYEQYF	TRBJ2-7	few	TRBV5-5	.
TGTGCCAGCAGTAACAGCCCGGGACTAGCGGTTTACAATGAGCAGTTCTTC	CASSNSPGLAVYNEQFF	TRBJ2-1	.	TRBV28	TRBD2
TGTGCCAGCAGCTTGCTAGCGGGGGCGGGAACAGATACGCAGTATTTT	CASSLLAGAGTDTQYF	TRBJ2-3	.	TRBV11-3	TRBD2
TGCGCCAGCAGCAGGGGACAGCAAGAGACCCAGTACTTC	CASSRGQQETQYF	TRBJ2-5	.	TRBV5-1	TRBD1
TGCGCCAGCAGCGAAGAGGGGGCATATACGCAGTATTTT	CASSEEGAYTQYF	TRBJ2-3	.	TRBV5-1	TRBD1
TGTGCCAGCAGTGGAGGGGGCTCTTGGATGAACACTGAAGCTTTCTTT	CASSGGGSWMNTEAFF	TRBJ1-1	.	TRBV6-1	TRBD1
TGTGCCAGCAGTGAGCAGGCCGACTATGGCTACACCTTC	CASSEQADYGYTF	TRBJ1-2	.	TRBV2	.
TGTGCCAGCAGCTCACGGACTAGCGGGTACGTCGAGCAGTACTTC	CASSSRTSGYVEQYF	TRBJ2-7	.	TRBV5-8	TRBD2
TGTGCCAGCCCTGGGGGGGAAACTACGCAGTATTTT	CASPGGETTQYF	TRBJ2-3	.	TRBV7-2	TRBD2
TGTGCCAGCAGTTTCAGGGAGGGGTATGAGCAGTTCTTC	CASSFREGYEQFF	TRBJ2-1	.	TRBV28	TRBD2
TGTGCCAGCTCGAGCGGGGTGAACACCGGGGAGCTGTTTTTT	CASSSGVNTGELFF	TRBJ2-2	once	TRBV9	TRBD2
TGTGCCTGGAGTCCCGACTATAACAATGAGCAGTTCTTC	CAWSPDYNNEQFF	TRBJ2-1	once	TRBV30	.
TGTGCCAGCAGCGTAGATTCGAGCACAGATACGCAGTATTTT	CASSVDSSTDTQYF	TRBJ2-3	.	TRBV9	.
TGTGCCAGCAGCTCGGACTTAGGGACTGAAGCTTTCTTT	CASSSDLGTEAFF	TRBJ1-1	.	TRBV7-3	.
TGTGCCAGCAGCATCCCGCTTCCGGTTTTCCGACTCACAGATACGCAGTATTTT	CASSIPLPVFRLTDTQYF	TRBJ2-3	.	TRBV11-2	.
TGCGCCAGCAGGTCCGGGACACAGAACACCGGGGAGCTGTTTTTT	CASRSGTQNTGELFF	TRBJ2-2	.	TRBV5-1	.
TGTGCCAGCAGCCCCCAGGAGGGACGGACCATGAACACTGAAGCTTTCTTT	CASSPQEGRTMNTEAFF	TRBJ1-1	.	TRBV7-9	.
TGTGCCAGCCGGCGGGCAGGTTCGGATGAAAAACTGTTTTTT	CASRRAGSDEKLFF	TRBJ1-4	.	TRBV2	.
TGTGCCAGCAGCCCCAACAGAGATACGCAGTATTTT	CASSPNRDTQYF	TRBJ2-3	.	TRBV5-5	.
TGTGCCAGTAGCTCAACAGGGGGCGGGCAGCCCCAGCATTTT	CASSSTGGGQPQHF	TRBJ1-5	.	TRBV19	TRBD1
TGCGCCAGCAGCCCTGGACAGGGGGCGCGAAATAGTTCACCCCTCCACTTT	CASSPGQGARNSSPLHF	TRBJ1-6	.	TRBV5-1	TRBD1
TGTGCCAGCAGTTGGACTAGCGGGGGCAAAGGGACCGGGGAGCTGTTTTTT	CASSWTSGGKGTGELFF	TRBJ2-2	.	TRBV28	TRBD2
TGTGCCAGCAGCGTAGACGGGAGGGCGGGAGATACGCAGTATTTT	CASSVDGRAGDTQYF	TRBJ2-3	.	TRBV9	TRBD2